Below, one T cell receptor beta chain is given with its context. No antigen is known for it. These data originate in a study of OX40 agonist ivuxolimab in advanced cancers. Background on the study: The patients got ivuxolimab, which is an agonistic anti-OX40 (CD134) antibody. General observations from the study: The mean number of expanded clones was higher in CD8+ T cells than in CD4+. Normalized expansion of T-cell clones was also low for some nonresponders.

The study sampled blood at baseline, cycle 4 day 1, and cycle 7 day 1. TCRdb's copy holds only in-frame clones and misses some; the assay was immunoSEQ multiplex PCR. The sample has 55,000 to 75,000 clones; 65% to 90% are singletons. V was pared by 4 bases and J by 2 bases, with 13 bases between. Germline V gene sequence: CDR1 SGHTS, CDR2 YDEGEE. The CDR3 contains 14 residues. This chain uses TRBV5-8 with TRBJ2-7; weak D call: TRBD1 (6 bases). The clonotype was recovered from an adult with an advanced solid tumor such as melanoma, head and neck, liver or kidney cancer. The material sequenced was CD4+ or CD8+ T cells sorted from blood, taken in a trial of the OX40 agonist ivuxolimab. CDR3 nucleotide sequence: TGTGCCAGCAGCCGTGACAGGTTGGCCTACGAGCAGTACTTC. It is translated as CASSRDRLAYEQYF.